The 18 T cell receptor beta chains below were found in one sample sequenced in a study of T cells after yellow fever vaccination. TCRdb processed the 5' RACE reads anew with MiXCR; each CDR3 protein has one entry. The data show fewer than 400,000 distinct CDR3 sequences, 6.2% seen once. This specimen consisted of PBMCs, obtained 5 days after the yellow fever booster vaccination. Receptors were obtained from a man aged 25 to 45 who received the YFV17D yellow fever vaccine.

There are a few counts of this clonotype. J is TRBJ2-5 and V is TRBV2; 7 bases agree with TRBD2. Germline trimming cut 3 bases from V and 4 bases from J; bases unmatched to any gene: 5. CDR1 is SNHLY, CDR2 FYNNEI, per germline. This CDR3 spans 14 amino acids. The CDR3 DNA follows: TGTGCCAGCAGTGAGAGGGTAGCGGGAGAGACCCAGTACTTC. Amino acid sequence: CASSERVAGETQYF.

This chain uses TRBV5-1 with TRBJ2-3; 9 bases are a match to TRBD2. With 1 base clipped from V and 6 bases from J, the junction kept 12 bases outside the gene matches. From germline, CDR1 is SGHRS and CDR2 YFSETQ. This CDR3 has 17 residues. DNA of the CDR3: TGCGCCAGCAGCTTGACGGCTAGCGGGACTAAGGTGGATACGCAGTATTTT. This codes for CASSLTASGTKVDTQYF.

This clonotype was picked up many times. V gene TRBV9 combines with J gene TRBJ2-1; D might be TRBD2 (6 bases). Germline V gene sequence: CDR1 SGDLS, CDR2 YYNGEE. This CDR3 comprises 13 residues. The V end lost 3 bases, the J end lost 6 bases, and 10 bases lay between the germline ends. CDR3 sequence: CASSGTSRNEQFF. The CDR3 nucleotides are TGTGCCAGCAGCGGAACTAGCCGCAATGAGCAGTTCTTC.

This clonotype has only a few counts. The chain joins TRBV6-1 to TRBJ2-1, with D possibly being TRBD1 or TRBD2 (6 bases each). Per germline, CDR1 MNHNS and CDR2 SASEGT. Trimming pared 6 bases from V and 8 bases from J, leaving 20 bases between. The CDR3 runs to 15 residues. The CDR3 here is CASSSGLPGGDEQFF. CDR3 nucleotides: TGTGCCAGCAGCTCCGGACTTCCCGGGGGCGATGAGCAGTTCTTC.

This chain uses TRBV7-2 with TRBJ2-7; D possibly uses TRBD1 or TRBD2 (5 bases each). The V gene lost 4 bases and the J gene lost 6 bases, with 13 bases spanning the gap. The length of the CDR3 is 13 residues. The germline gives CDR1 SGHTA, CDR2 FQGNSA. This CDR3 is CASSSRGAREQYF. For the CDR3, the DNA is TGTGCCAGCAGCTCGCGAGGGGCTCGCGAGCAGTACTTC.

The CDR3 region has the DNA TGTGCCAGCAGCCCTGGAGGGACAGGGGGGATAGATGAAAAACTGTTTTTT. Protein: CASSPGGTGGIDEKLFF. V usage is TRBV11-2 and J usage is TRBJ1-4; 11 bases agree with TRBD1. The CDR3 is 17 amino acids. Germline V gives CDR1 SGHAT, CDR2 FQNNGV. The trim removed 5 bases at V and 6 bases at J, leaving 11 bases unmatched.

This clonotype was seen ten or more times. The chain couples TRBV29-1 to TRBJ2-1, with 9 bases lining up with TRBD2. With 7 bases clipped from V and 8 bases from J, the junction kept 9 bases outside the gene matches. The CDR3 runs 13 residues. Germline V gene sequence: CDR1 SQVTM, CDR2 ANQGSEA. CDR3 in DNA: TGCAGCGCCCCGAGCGGGAGGTGGGATGAGCAGTTCTTC. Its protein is CSAPSGRWDEQFF.

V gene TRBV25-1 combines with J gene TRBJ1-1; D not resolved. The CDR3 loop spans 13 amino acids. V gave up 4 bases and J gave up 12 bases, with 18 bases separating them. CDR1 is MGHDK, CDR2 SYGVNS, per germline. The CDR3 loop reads CASSVYGRPGTFF. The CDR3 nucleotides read TGTGCCAGCAGTGTCTACGGCCGCCCGGGAACTTTCTTT.

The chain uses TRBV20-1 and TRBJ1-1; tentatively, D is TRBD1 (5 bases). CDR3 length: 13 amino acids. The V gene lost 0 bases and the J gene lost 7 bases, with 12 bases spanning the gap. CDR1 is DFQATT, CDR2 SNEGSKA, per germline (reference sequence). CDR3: CSARDQGDSEAFF. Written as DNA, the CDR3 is TGCAGTGCTAGAGATCAAGGTGACAGTGAAGCTTTCTTT.

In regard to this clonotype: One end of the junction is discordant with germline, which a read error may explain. CDR3 sequence: CCARSGLAGGRYEQYF. CDR3 coding DNA: TGCTGTGCTAGGTCGGGACTAGCGGGAGGTCGATACGAGCAGTACTTC. V gene TRBV20-1 combines with J gene TRBJ2-7; TRBD2 aligns across 15 bases. The germline V gene encodes CDR1 DFQATT and CDR2 SNEGSKA (reference sequence). The CDR3 has 16 residues.

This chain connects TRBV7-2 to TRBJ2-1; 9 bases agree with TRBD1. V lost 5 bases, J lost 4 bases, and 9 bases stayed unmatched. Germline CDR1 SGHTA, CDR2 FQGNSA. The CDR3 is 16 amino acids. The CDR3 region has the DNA TGTGCCAGCAGCACAACCGCGGGGACAGGGTACAATGAGCAGTTCTTC. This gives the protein CASSTTAGTGYNEQFF.

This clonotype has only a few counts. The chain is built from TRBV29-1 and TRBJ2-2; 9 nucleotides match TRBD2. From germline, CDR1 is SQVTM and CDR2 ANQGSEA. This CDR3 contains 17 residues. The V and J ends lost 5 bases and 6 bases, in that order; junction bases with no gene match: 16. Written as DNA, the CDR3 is TGCAGCGTTTTGGGATTAGCGGCGGGAGGGCCCTCCGGGGAGCTGTTTTTT. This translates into CSVLGLAAGGPSGELFF.

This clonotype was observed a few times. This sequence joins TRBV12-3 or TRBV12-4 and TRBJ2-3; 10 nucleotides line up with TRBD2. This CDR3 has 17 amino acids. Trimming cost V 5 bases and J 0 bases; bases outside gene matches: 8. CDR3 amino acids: CASSPAGGGSSTDTQYF. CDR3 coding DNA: TGTGCCAGCAGTCCAGCGGGAGGGGGGTCTAGCACAGATACGCAGTATTTT.

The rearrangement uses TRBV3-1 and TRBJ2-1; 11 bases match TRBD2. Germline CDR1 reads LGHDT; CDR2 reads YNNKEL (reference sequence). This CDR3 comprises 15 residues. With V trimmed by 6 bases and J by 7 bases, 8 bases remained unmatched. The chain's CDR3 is CASSGLAGGGNEQFF. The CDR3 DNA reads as TGTGCCAGCAGTGGACTAGCGGGCGGGGGGAATGAGCAGTTCTTC.

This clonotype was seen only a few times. For the CDR3, the DNA is TGTGCCAGCAGTTTAGCGTACAGGGGAACGTACGAGCAGTACTTC. This sequence encodes CASSLAYRGTYEQYF. The chain uses TRBV12-3 or TRBV12-4 and TRBJ2-7; 7 bases line up with TRBD1. V trimming: 0 bases; J trimming: 4 bases; junction bases outside the gene matches: 6. This CDR3 is built from 15 residues.

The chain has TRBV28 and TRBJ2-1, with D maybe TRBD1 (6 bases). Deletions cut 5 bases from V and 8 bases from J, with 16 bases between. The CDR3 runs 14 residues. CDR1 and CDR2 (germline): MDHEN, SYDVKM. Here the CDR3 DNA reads TGTGCCAGCAGTCCCGGGACCTACAGGGATGAGCAGTTCTTC. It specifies CASSPGTYRDEQFF.

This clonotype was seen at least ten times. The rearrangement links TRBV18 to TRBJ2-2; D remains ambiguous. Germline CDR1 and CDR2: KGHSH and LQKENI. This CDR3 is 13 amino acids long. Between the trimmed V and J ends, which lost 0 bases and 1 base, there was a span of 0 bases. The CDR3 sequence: CASSPPNTGELFF. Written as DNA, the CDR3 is TGTGCCAGCTCACCACCGAACACCGGGGAGCTGTTTTTT.

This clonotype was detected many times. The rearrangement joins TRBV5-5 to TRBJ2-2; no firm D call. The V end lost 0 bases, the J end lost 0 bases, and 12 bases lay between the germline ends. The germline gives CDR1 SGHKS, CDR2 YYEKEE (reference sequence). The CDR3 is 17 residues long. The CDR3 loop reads CASSLDFWSTNTGELFF. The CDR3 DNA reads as TGTGCCAGCAGCTTGGATTTTTGGAGTACGAACACCGGGGAGCTGTTTTTT.